Included here is one TCR beta chain sequence, with context. Its cognate antigen has yet to be identified. No base quality information exists; no much larger clone differs at one position. This was a case-control study nested in a cohort of healthcare workers in London, UK, who had nasopharyngeal swab PCR tests and blood samples taken every week. Between 23 and 31 March 2020, the week of the UK lockdown, healthcare workers were enrolled and then followed up weekly for as long as 16 weeks. The record originates from a study of early T cells in non-severe SARS-CoV-2 infection (TCRdb year 2021). Turning to the overall study: Bulk RNA from unsorted whole blood was used for TCR sequencing, so alpha and beta chains could not be paired.

V gives up 5 bases and J gives up 5 bases, and the segment between their germline ends measures 13 bases. From its cysteine to its phenylalanine, the CDR3 spans 13 amino acids. Only the CDR3 part of the read is kept: 39 bases, read in frame from the first base. CDR1 SGHVS and CDR2 FQNEAQ are derived from the germline V gene. The library was built by means of 5' RACE. The reads were generated on a NextSeq 500. The TCR library protocol attached unique molecular identifiers to individual cDNA molecules to correct for sequencing error and PCR bias. Sequencing covered both TCR alpha and beta chains, and within each sample the abundances of alpha and beta sequences were tightly co-correlated. The paper's data handling went like this. V gene, J gene and CDR3 annotation of TCR sequences was performed with Decombinator V4. Expanded TCRs were defined as changing significantly between any two time points under a Poisson model with p below 0.0001. TCR abundances were normalised to the total number of TCRs sequenced per sample and expressed as counts per million. TRAV1-2 paired with TRAJ12, TRAJ20 or TRAJ33 defined MAIT TCRs, while TRAV10 paired with TRAJ18 defined iNKT TCRs. VDJdb, accessed 1 November 2021, was searched for CMV, EBV and SARS-CoV-2 annotated TCRs, excluding TCRs annotated for multiple antigens. The public sequencing data were trimmed at Q25 with fastp and processed into clonotypes with MiXCR by TCRdb, which kept only in-frame beta chains. Every CDR3 protein is listed once, alongside the most common genes and DNA of its rows. TCRdb assigned the V and J calls; the authors' analysis was not used. This sample gives 95,000 to 120,000 distinct CDR3 sequences in total; around 10% of them show up just once. 2.5% to 4% of the sample is in the top ten clones.

What the study reported, not specific to this receptor: VDJdb matching was skewed toward anti-spike CD8 responses and likely underestimated virus-specific expansions by missing private and CD4 specificities.

Material: whole blood. This sequence uses TRBV7-8 and TRBJ2-7; the D gene is possibly TRBD1 or TRBD2, each agreeing over 5 bases. The receptor's source is an adult who was a healthcare worker with PCR-confirmed SARS-CoV-2 infection or an uninfected control (not recorded which). The DNA is TGTGCCAGCAGCGGGGGTCTTATGCACGAGCAGTACTTC. This encodes CASSGGLMHEQYF.